This T cell receptor beta chain was captured in a study of early stage breast cancer tumors. This CDR3 has 16 amino acids. Trimming stripped 1 base from V and 7 bases from J, with 17 bases between. CDR1 and CDR2 (germline): MGHRA, YSYEKL. Using immunoSEQ multiplex PCR, the repertoire was profiled, and TCRdb retains in-frame clones only, with some absent. The table shows tens of thousands of clones, with roughly 55% occurring only once. The receptor was derived from a person aged 50-59 years with breast cancer. The sequencing input was breast tumor tissue. V usage is TRBV4-1 and J usage is TRBJ2-4; tentative D call: TRBD2 (5 bases). CDR3 loop: CASSQGLEVERNIQYF. For the CDR3, the DNA is TGCGCCAGCAGCCAAGGTCTCGAAGTGGAGCGGAACATTCAGTACTTC.